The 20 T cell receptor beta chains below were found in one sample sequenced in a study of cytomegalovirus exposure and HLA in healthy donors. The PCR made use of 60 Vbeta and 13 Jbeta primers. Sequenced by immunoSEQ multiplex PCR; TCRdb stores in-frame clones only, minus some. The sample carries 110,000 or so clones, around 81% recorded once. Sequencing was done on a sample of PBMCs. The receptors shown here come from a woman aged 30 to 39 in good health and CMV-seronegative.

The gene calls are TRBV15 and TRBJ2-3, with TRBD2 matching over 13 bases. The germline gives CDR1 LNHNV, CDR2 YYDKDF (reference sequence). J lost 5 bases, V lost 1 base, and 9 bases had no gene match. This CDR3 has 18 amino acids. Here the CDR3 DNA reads TGTGCCACCAGCAGAGTTCCCGGACTAGCGGGAGTAGAAGATACGCAGTATTTT. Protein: CATSRVPGLAGVEDTQYF.

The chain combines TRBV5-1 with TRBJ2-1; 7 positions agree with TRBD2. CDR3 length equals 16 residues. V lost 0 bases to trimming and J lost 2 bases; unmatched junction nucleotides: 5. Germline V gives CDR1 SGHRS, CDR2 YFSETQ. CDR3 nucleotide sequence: TGCGCCAGCAGCTTGGAAGGGACTACCGCCTACAATGAGCAGTTCTTC. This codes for CASSLEGTTAYNEQFF.

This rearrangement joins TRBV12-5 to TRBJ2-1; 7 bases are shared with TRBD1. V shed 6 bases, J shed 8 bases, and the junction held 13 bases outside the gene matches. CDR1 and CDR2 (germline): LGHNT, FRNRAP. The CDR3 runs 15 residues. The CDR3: CASGPRERQGHEQFF. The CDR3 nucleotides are TGTGCTAGTGGACCCCGGGAAAGACAGGGCCATGAGCAGTTCTTC.

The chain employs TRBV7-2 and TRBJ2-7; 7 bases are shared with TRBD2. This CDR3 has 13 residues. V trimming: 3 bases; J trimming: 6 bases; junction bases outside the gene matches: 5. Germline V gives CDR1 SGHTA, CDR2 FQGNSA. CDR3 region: CASSLGGGTEQYF. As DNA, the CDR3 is TGTGCCAGCAGCTTGGGGGGAGGGACCGAGCAGTACTTC.

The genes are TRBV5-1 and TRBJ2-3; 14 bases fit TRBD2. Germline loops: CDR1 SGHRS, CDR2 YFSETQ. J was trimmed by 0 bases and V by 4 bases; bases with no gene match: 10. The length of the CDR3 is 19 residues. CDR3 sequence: CASSRGTSGSPPSTDTQYF. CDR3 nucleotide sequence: TGCGCCAGCAGCCGGGGGACTAGCGGGAGCCCTCCTAGCACAGATACGCAGTATTTT. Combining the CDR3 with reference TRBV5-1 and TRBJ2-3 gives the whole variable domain KAGVTQTPRYLIKTRGQQVTLSCSPISGHRSVSWYQQTPGQGLQFLFEYFSETQRNKGNFPGRFSGRQFSNSRSEMNVSTLELGDSALYLCASSRGTSGSPPSTDTQYFGPGTRLTVL.

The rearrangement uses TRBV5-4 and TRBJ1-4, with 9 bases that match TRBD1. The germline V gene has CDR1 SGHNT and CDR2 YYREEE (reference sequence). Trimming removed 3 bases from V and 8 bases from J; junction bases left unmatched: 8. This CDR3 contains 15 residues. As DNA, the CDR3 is TGTGCCAGCAGCTCCGGAGGGACAGGGTCCGAAAAACTGTTTTTT. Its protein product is CASSSGGTGSEKLFF.

The CDR3 is CASSQEVGQGYTF. CDR3 coding DNA: TGTGCCAGCAGCCAAGAGGTGGGGCAAGGCTACACCTTC. V and J are TRBV14 and TRBJ1-2; a possible D gene is TRBD1 (5 bases). Germline CDR1 is SGHDN and CDR2 is FVKESK. The CDR3 length is 13 residues. Trimming took 0 bases from V and 8 from J, leaving 10 bases between them.

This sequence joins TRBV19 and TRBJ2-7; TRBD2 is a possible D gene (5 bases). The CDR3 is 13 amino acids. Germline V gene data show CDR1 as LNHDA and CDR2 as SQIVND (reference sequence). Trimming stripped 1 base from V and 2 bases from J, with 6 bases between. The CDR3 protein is CASSIAGAYEQYF. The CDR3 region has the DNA TGTGCCAGTAGTATAGCCGGGGCCTACGAGCAGTACTTC.

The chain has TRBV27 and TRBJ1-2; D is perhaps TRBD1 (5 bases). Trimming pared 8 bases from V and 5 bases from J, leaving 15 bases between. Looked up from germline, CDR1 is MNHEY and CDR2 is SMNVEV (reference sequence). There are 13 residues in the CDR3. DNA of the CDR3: TGTGCCAGCTCCTTTGGGGGGGGGTATGGCTACACCTTC. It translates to CASSFGGGYGYTF.

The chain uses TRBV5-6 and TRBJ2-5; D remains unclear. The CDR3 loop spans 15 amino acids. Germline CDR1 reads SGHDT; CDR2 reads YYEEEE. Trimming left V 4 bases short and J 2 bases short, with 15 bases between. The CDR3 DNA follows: TGTGCCAGCAGCCCCACGGTGGTACGACAAGAGACCCAGTACTTC. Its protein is CASSPTVVRQETQYF.

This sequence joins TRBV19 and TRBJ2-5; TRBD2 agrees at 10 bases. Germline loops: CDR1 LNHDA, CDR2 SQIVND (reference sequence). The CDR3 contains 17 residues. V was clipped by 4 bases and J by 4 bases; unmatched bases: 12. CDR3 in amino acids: CASSTGPLAGVGETQYF. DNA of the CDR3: TGTGCCAGTAGTACCGGGCCTCTAGCGGGAGTAGGAGAGACCCAGTACTTC. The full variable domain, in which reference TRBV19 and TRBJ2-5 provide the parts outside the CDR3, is DGGITQSPKYLFRKEGQNVTLSCEQNLNHDAMYWYRQDPGQGLRLIYYSQIVNDFQKGDIAEGYSVSREKKESFPLTVTSAQKNPTAFYLCASSTGPLAGVGETQYFGPGTRLLVL.

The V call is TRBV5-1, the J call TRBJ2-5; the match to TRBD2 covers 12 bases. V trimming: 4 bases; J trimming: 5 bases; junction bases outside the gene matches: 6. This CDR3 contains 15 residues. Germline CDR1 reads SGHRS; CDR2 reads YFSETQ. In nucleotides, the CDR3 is TGCGCCAGCAGCCCGACTAGCGGGAGAATGGAGACCCAGTACTTC. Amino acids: CASSPTSGRMETQYF.

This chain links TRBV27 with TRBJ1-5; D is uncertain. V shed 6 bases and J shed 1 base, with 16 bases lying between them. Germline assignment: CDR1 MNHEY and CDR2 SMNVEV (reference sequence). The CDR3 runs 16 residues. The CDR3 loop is CASSPNSGPSNQPQHF. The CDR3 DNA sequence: TGTGCCAGCAGCCCCAACAGTGGTCCCAGCAATCAGCCCCAGCATTTT.

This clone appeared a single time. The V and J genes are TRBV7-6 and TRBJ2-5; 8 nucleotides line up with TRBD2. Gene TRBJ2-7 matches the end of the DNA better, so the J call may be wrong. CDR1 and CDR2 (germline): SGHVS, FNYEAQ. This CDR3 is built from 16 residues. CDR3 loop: CASSLSSRGGYYEQYF. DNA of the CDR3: TGTGCCAGCAGCTTATCGTCACGGGGGGGATACTACGAGCAGTACTTC.

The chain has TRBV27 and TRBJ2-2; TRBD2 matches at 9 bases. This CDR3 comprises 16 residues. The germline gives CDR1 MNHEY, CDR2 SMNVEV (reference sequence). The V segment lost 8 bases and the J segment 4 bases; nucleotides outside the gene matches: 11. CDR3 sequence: CASGRAGGQGTGELFF. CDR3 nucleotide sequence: TGTGCCAGCGGCCGGGCGGGAGGGCAAGGCACCGGGGAGCTGTTTTTT.

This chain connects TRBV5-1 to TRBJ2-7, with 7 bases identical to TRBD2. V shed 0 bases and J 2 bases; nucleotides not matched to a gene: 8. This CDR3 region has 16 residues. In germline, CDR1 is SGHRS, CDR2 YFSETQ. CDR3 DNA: TGCGCCAGCAGCTTGGGGGGCACTAGCGAGGCCTACGAGCAGTACTTC. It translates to CASSLGGTSEAYEQYF. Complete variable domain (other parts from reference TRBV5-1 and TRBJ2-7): KAGVTQTPRYLIKTRGQQVTLSCSPISGHRSVSWYQQTPGQGLQFLFEYFSETQRNKGNFPGRFSGRQFSNSRSEMNVSTLELGDSALYLCASSLGGTSEAYEQYFGPGTRLTVT.

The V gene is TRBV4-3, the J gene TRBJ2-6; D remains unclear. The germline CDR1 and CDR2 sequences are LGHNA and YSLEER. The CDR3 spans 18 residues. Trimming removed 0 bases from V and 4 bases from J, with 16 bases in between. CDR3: CASSQDPGPQRGANVLTF. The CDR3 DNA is TGCGCCAGCAGCCAAGATCCAGGTCCCCAAAGGGGGGCCAACGTCCTGACTTTC.

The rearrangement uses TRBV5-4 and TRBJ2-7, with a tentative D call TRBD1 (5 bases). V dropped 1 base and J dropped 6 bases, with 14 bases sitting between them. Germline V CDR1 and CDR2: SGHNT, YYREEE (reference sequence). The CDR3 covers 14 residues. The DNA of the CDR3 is TGTGCCAGCAGCTTGTCGTCTGTAAGGGGCGAGCAGTACTTC. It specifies CASSLSSVRGEQYF.

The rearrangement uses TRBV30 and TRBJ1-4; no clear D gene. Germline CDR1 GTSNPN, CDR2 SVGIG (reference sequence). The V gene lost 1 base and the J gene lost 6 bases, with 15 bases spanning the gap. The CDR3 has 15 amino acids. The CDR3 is CAWSAPRLRDEKLFF. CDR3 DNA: TGTGCCTGGAGTGCCCCTCGACTGCGAGATGAAAAACTGTTTTTT.

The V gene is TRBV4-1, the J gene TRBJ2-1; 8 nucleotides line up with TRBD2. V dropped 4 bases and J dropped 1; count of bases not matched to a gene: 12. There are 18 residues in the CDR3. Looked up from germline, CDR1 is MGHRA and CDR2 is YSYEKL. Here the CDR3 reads CASSPRAAGVFSYNEQFF. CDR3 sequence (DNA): TGCGCCAGCAGCCCCCGGGCAGCGGGAGTTTTTTCCTACAATGAGCAGTTCTTC.